This T cell receptor (beta chain) is drawn from a study of blood T cell repertoires in COVID-19. The assay was immunoSEQ multiplex PCR, and TCRdb's table has in-frame clones only and misses some. The sample includes 200,000 to 300,000 clones, roughly 86% of them seen just once. Trimming took off 4 bases at V and 7 bases at J, with 14 bases between the two ends. Germline lookup yields CDR1 SQVTM and CDR2 ANQGSEA. The CDR3 sequence is 13 residues long. This clone was counted a single time. The chain combines TRBV29-1 with TRBJ1-5; D ambiguous. The TCR comes from a woman aged 25 to 45 who had recovered from COVID-19. What was sequenced was peripheral blood. The DNA of the CDR3 is TGCAGCGTTGGGTACCAGGTGGGCCAGCCCCAGCATTTT. Translated: CSVGYQVGQPQHF.